This T cell receptor (beta chain) is drawn from a study of CD8+ T cells in alopecia areata. Study details: Tofacitinib ran for 6 to 18 months before 6 months off drug.

Treatment denoted: oral pan-JAK inhibitor, 5-10 mg twice daily. After isolation, RNA underwent reverse transcription to generate cDNA as the sequencing template. Profiling relied on immunoSEQ multiplex PCR, and the TCRdb table lists in-frame clones only, not all of them. The sample consists of 95,000 to 100,000 clones, 60% of them appearing once. Trimming shortened V by 5 bases and J by 1 base, and 8 bases separated the two germline ends. The germline CDR1 and CDR2 sequences are PRHDT and FYEKMQ (reference sequence). The CDR3 extends over 14 amino acids. The specimen was CD8+ T cells sorted from blood, collected at approximately week 56, from a patient treated with tofacitinib. The J gene is TRBJ2-2, the V gene TRBV13; tentative D call: TRBD1 (6 bases). The TCR comes from a human donor with alopecia areata. CDR3 protein: CASSTGQNTGELFF. CDR3 bases: TGTGCCAGCAGCACGGGACAGAACACCGGGGAGCTGTTTTTT.